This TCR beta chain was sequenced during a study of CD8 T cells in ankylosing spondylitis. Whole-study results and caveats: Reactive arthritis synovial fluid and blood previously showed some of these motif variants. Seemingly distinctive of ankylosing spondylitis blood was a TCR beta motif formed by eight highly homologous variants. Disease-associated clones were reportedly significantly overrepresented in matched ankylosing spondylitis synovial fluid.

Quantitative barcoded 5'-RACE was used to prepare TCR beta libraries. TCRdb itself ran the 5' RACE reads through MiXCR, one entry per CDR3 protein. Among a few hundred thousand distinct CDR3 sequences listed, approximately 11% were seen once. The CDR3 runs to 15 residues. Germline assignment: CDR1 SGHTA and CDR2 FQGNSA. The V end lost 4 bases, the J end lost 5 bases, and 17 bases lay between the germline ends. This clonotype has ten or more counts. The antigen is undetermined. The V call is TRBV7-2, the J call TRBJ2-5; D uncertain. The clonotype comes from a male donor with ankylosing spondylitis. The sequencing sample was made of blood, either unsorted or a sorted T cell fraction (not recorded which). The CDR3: CASSYVSSVGETQYF. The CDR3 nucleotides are TGTGCCAGCAGCTACGTCAGCAGCGTCGGGGAGACCCAGTACTTC.